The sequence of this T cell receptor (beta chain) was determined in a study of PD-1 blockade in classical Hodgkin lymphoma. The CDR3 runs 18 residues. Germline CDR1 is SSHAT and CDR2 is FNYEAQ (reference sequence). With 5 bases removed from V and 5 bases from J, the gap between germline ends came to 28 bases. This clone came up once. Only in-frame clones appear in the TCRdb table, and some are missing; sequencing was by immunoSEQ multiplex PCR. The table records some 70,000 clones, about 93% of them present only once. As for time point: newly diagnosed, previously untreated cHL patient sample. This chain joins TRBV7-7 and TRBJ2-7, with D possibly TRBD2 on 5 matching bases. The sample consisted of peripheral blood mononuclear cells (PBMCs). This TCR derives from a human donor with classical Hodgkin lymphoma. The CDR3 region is CASSPQTIIRLDPHEQYF. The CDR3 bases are TGTGCCAGCAGCCCTCAGACTATTATACGACTTGACCCCCACGAGCAGTACTTC. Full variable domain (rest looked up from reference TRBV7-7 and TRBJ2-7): GAGVSQSPRYKVTKRGQDVTLRCDPISSHATLYWYQQALGQGPEFLTYFNYEAQPDKSGLPSDRFSAERPEGSISTLTIQRTEQRDSAMYRCASSPQTIIRLDPHEQYFGPGTRLTVT.